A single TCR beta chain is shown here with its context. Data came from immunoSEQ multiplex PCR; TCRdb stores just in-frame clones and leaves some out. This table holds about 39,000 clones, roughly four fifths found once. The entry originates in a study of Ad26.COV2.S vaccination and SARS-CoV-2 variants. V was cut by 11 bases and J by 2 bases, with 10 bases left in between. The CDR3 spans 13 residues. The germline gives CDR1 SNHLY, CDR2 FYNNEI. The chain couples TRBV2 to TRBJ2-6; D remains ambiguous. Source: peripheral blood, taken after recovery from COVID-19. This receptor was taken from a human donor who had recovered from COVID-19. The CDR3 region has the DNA TGTGCCGGCCGATTGACTGGGGCCAACGTCCTGACTTTC. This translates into CAGRLTGANVLTF.